The 18 T cell receptor beta chains given below trace back to one sample, sequenced in a study of blood T cell repertoires in COVID-19. Clones were sequenced by immunoSEQ multiplex PCR, and TCRdb holds only the in-frame ones, with some missing. The sample carries 380,000 or so clones, roughly 90% recorded once. Material: peripheral blood. These receptors came from a man between 35 and 55 years old with acute or convalescent COVID-19.

The CDR3 reads CAISDDRGYEQYF. The CDR3 nucleotides are TGTGCCATCAGTGATGATCGGGGTTACGAGCAGTACTTC. V gene TRBV10-3 combines with J gene TRBJ2-7; TRBD2 might be the D (5 bases). This CDR3 is 13 amino acids long. Between the trimmed V and J ends, which lost 3 bases and 4 bases, there was a span of 10 bases. Germline V gives CDR1 ENHRY, CDR2 SYGVKD.

This clone was found a few times. The rearrangement links TRBV5-1 to TRBJ2-2, with TRBD2 identical over 8 bases. Looked up from germline, CDR1 is SGHRS and CDR2 is YFSETQ. The V gene end was trimmed by 4 bases and the J gene end by 6 bases; junction bases not matched to a gene: 8. The CDR3 runs to 15 residues. The chain's CDR3 is CASSLEAGGAGELFF. CDR3 nucleotides: TGCGCCAGCAGCCTCGAGGCCGGGGGGGCCGGGGAGCTGTTTTTT.

The rearrangement joins TRBV3-1 (or the pseudogene TRBV3-2) to TRBJ2-1; TRBD1 agrees at 10 bases. The CDR3 length is 18 residues. Germline CDR1 is LGHDT and CDR2 is YNNKEL (reference sequence). J gave up 2 bases and V 0 bases, and 7 bases lay outside the gene matches. The CDR3 protein is CASSQESGTGAPYNEQFF. The CDR3 DNA reads as TGTGCCAGCAGCCAAGAGTCCGGGACAGGGGCTCCCTACAATGAGCAGTTCTTC.

Notes on this clone: The identical CDR3 is also encoded by other nucleotide sequences in the sample. As DNA, the CDR3 is TGTGCCAGCAGCCTGACAGTTAACTATGGCTACACCTTC. This sequence encodes CASSLTVNYGYTF. The rearrangement uses TRBV5-6 and TRBJ1-2, with D perhaps matching TRBD1 (5 bases). CDR3 length: 13 amino acids. Per germline, CDR1 SGHDT and CDR2 YYEEEE. V dropped 4 bases and J dropped 1 base, with 8 bases sitting between them.

The V call is TRBV28, the J call TRBJ2-7; 10 nucleotides match TRBD2. The CDR3 has 15 residues. CDR1 and CDR2 from the germline V gene are MDHEN and SYDVKM. J was trimmed by 5 bases and V by 6 bases; bases with no gene match: 10. CDR3 sequence reads: CASSPTSGIRDEQYF. The CDR3 region has the DNA TGTGCCAGCAGCCCCACTAGCGGGATAAGAGACGAGCAGTACTTC.

V usage is TRBV3-1 (or the pseudogene TRBV3-2) and J usage is TRBJ1-4, with 7 bases matching TRBD1. Germline V gene data show CDR1 as LGHDT and CDR2 as YNNKEL (reference sequence). V shed 4 bases, J shed 5 bases, and the junction held 7 bases outside the gene matches. This CDR3 comprises 15 residues. The CDR3 loop reads CASSLRQGGNEKLFF. The CDR3 nucleotides are TGTGCCAGCAGCCTCCGACAGGGAGGAAATGAAAAACTGTTTTTT.

This clone was detected only once. Other DNA sequences from this sample encode an identical CDR3 as well. The rearrangement links TRBV30 to TRBJ1-5; no clear D. Germline-derived CDR1 and CDR2 are GTSNPN and SVGIG (reference sequence). Trimming cost V 0 bases and J 4 bases, with 7 bases left between them. This CDR3 region has 13 residues. The CDR3 sequence: CAWSVRGNQPQHF. The CDR3 DNA sequence: TGTGCCTGGAGTGTACGAGGAAATCAGCCCCAGCATTTT.

The chain has TRBV9 and TRBJ2-2; possible D gene TRBD2, 6 bases. The CDR3 runs to 15 residues. Trimming left V 4 bases short and J 4 bases short, with 14 bases between. Germline V lookup: CDR1 SGDLS, CDR2 YYNGEE. The CDR3, as DNA: TGTGCCAGCAGCCCCCCCCGCGGGGCCACCGGGGAGCTGTTTTTT. Protein: CASSPPRGATGELFF.

The chain couples TRBV27 to TRBJ2-7; 10 bases are a match to TRBD2. The V gene's germline CDR1 is MNHEY and CDR2 SMNVEV (reference sequence). The junction had 4 bases not matched to a gene; V was cut back by 6 bases and J by 2 bases. The CDR3 contains 14 residues. The DNA of the CDR3 is TGTGCCAGCAGCGAAAGCGGGAGGGCCTACGAGCAGTACTTC. Translating gives CASSESGRAYEQYF.

This clone has a single count. The chain couples TRBV10-3 to TRBJ2-7; possibly TRBD2 for D (6 bases). Germline CDR1 reads ENHRY; CDR2 reads SYGVKD. Trimming took off 0 bases at V and 2 bases at J, with 14 bases between the two ends. This CDR3 is 16 amino acids long. Written as DNA, the CDR3 is TGTGCCATCAGTGAGTCCCAACTAGCCCTAGCCTACGAGCAGTACTTC. Protein: CAISESQLALAYEQYF.

The CDR3 spells CASSYSLGQGPDTQYF. In DNA form, the CDR3 reads TGTGCCAGCAGTTACTCCTTGGGACAGGGCCCAGATACGCAGTATTTT. V is TRBV6-6 and J is TRBJ2-3; 9 bases are a match to TRBD1. The length of the CDR3 is 16 residues. The junction had 5 bases not matched to a gene; V was cut back by 0 bases and J by 4 bases. Germline CDR1 MNHNY, CDR2 SVGAGI (reference sequence).

The rearrangement joins TRBV6-2 or TRBV6-3 to TRBJ1-2; D possibly corresponds to TRBD1 (6 bases). V lost 4 bases and J 8 bases, leaving 11 bases between the germline ends. This CDR3 is built from 12 residues. Germline loops: CDR1 MNHEY, CDR2 SVGEGT. CDR3 sequence reads: CASSLSGVGYTF. The CDR3 DNA sequence: TGTGCCAGCAGTTTATCAGGGGTCGGCTACACCTTC.

The CDR3 sequence: CASSQGSGNTEAFF. The DNA for the CDR3 is TGCGCCAGCAGCCAAGGGAGTGGGAACACTGAAGCTTTCTTT. The V call is TRBV4-1, the J call TRBJ1-1; D not certain. The germline V gene encodes CDR1 MGHRA and CDR2 YSYEKL. The CDR3 runs 14 residues. The V gene lost 1 base and the J gene lost 1 base, with 7 bases spanning the gap.

This chain connects TRBV6-5 to TRBJ2-7; 8 bases line up with TRBD2. With V trimmed by 10 bases and J by 6 bases, 14 bases remained unmatched. The CDR3 sequence is 14 residues long. The germline CDR1 and CDR2 sequences are MNHEY and SVGAGI. The CDR3 coding sequence is TGTGCCATATCTCGAGCGGGAGCGAGTCGCGAGCAGTACTTC. This codes for CAISRAGASREQYF.

The rearrangement links TRBV7-9 to TRBJ2-1, with D uncertain. Germline assignment: CDR1 SEHNR and CDR2 FQNEAQ (reference sequence). Between the trimmed V and J ends, which lost 1 base and 7 bases, there was a span of 5 bases. This CDR3 has 12 residues. In nucleotides, the CDR3 is TGTGCCAGCAGCTTAGGAGCGAATGAGCAGTTCTTC. Encoded protein: CASSLGANEQFF.

The rearrangement joins TRBV6-5 to TRBJ2-5, with D maybe TRBD1 (6 bases). This CDR3 region has 13 residues. The V gene lost 6 bases and the J gene lost 5 bases, with 13 bases spanning the gap. Germline V gives CDR1 MNHEY, CDR2 SVGAGI. The CDR3 loop is CASRVQGRETQYF. In DNA form, the CDR3 reads TGTGCCAGCAGGGTACAGGGACGGGAGACCCAGTACTTC.

The chain links TRBV7-8 to TRBJ2-1; D is perhaps TRBD1 (7 bases). V was cut by 2 bases and J by 7 bases, with 12 bases left in between. Germline CDR1 is SGHVS and CDR2 is FQNEAQ. The CDR3 is 14 amino acids. The CDR3 sequence is CASSLPGGMNEQFF. CDR3 bases: TGTGCCAGCAGCTTACCAGGGGGGATGAATGAGCAGTTCTTC. The whole variable domain, remainder taken from reference TRBV7-8 and TRBJ2-1, is GAGVSQSPRYKVAKRGQDVALRCDPISGHVSLFWYQQALGQGPEFLTYFQNEAQLDKSGLPSDRFFAERPEGSVSTLKIQRTQQEDSAVYLCASSLPGGMNEQFFGPGTRLTVL.

CDR3 in DNA: TGTGCCAGCTCACCGTCTGCATTAGCGGGAGGTCAAGAGACCCAGTACTTC. Its protein is CASSPSALAGGQETQYF. The V gene is TRBV18, the J gene TRBJ2-5, with 10 bases matching TRBD2. Per germline, CDR1 KGHSH and CDR2 LQKENI. V shed 3 bases and J 2 bases; nucleotides not matched to a gene: 9. This CDR3 comprises 17 residues.